This T cell receptor beta chain emerged from a study of T cell responses to AZD1222 COVID-19 vaccine. Second-dose timings of about 4 or about 12 weeks were pooled. General study findings and limits: Nearly half of spike-specific TCRs reportedly go after variant regions that carry no mutations.

A remark on this clone: Its target is not known.

The V and J ends lost 5 bases and 3 bases respectively, with 16 bases between them. Germline values: CDR1 MNHEY, CDR2 SVGAGI. The CDR3 is 15 amino acids. Profiling relied on immunoSEQ multiplex PCR, and the TCRdb table lists in-frame clones only, not all of them. This repertoire shows about 200,000 clones, about 93% found once; its top ten account for approximately 1%. This clonotype originated in an adult who received the AZD1222 COVID-19 vaccine. The rearrangement joins TRBV6-5 to TRBJ1-1; weak D call: TRBD1 (6 bases). Specimen: peripheral blood, collected 28 days after the second AZD1222 dose. This chain's CDR3 is CASSLFGGSYTEAFF. CDR3 in DNA: TGTGCCAGCAGTCTGTTTGGGGGCAGCTACACTGAAGCTTTCTTT.